One T cell receptor beta chain is described in this entry. This clonotype has more than one count but fewer than ten. Its antigen specificity is not known. Per-nucleotide qualities are absent, and no much larger clonotype sits a single base away. This entry belongs to a study of T cells in Graves' hyperthyroidism and ophthalmopathy (dated by TCRdb to between 2018 and 2020). At the level of the whole study: Peripheral blood samples were taken at initial diagnosis, before any treatment was given. The 100 discovery patients were divided at random into training and test sets in a 7:3 ratio. Once sampling was done, hyperthyroidism patients were given methimazole at a starting dose of 30 mg daily, whereas ophthalmopathy patients were given high-dose intravenous methylprednisolone. To identify distinguishing TCR V-J signatures, a discovery cohort of some 100 patients was used, comprising some 43 with Graves' ophthalmopathy and around 60 with stable Graves' hyperthyroidism. Thyroid tissue and blood T-cell repertoires from several Graves' hyperthyroidism patients were also compared in the study. Prospective prediction of ophthalmopathy was tested in an independent validation cohort of 18 hyperthyroidism patients and 15 to 17 patients who later progressed to ophthalmopathy. The paper describes TCR Vbeta CDR3 sequencing of about 140 peripheral blood samples, made up of about 41 ophthalmopathy patients, more than 70 hyperthyroidism patients and approximately 17 progressor patients.

The paper as a whole reports these results and caveats: Most expanded thyroid clonotypes (frequency above 0.001) were also detected in blood, suggesting blood repertoires may reflect thyroid immune responses. Sample size was not statistically predetermined, and investigators were not blinded to group allocation. In cross-validation, a model built on a 13 V-J signature told ophthalmopathy apart from stable hyperthyroidism with less than 90% sensitivity and about 81% specificity, and in testing the same model reached 80%/75%. In validation, the model predicted progression to ophthalmopathy a median of roughly 6.1 months before onset, with roughly 68% sensitivity and nearly 75% specificity.

Stable Graves' hyperthyroidism was defined as no progression to ophthalmopathy during 18 months of follow-up. Hyperthyroidism patients were aged 18 to 65 years and newly diagnosed, with disease duration of less than 2 months. The study excluded patients with uncontrolled infections, other autoimmune diseases, pregnancy or lactation. Clinical symptoms, serum thyroxine and TRAb, thyroid ultrasound, and orbital computed tomography formed the basis for the diagnoses. PBMCs were isolated from more than 9 ml of fresh peripheral blood by Ficoll-Paque density gradient centrifugation. Total RNA was extracted with Trizol reagent, and quality was checked on an Agilent 2100 Bioanalyzer. The germline V gene (reference sequence) yields LNHDA for CDR1 and SQIVND for CDR2. The CDR3 covers 12 residues, taking in both the cysteine and the phenylalanine. Left in the record is the CDR3 DNA by itself, 36 bases read in frame from the first base.

The TCR beta CDR3 regions were amplified from the RNA transcripts. The first round of RT-PCR for the TCR CDR3 was performed with the HTBI primer set and the Qiagen OneStep RT-PCR kit. The libraries were constructed in a second round of multiplex PCR and then size-selected and purified. Sequencing of the libraries was done on an Illumina HiSeq2000 using paired-end 100 bp reads. The authors' pipeline ran thus. Raw data were processed with SOAPnuke, discarding reads with adapters, uncalled bases, mean Phred below 15, or no exact constant-primer or identifier match. COPE v1.2.5 was used to merge high-quality paired reads, and clonotypes were defined as unique nucleotide sequences. Clonotypes were aligned to IMGT TRBV, TRBD and TRBJ reference segments using MiTCR v1.1. The analysis included only V-J combinations with a frequency above 0.0001, which together covered roughly 99% of the repertoires. The TCS score was defined as F50 (clonal expansion) divided by E x V (chaos), with BLOSUM62-based TCRdist calculated between CDR3 peptides within each V-J. Welch's t-statistics and random forest reduced roughly 500 V-J features to 13, which were used in a naive Bayes classifier (R e1071). Starting from the raw public reads, TCRdb applied fastp trimming at Q25, assembled clones with MiXCR and retained in-frame beta chains. Rows merge per CDR3 protein into single entries with the most common DNA and genes. The V and J calls follow TCRdb's processing rather than the paper's. The sample table lists fewer than 550,000 distinct CDR3 sequences, about a sixth of them with a count of one. In total, the top ten clones hold 13% to 15% of the sample.

The source material was blood. This receptor was taken from a young woman with Graves' hyperthyroidism. This sequence uses TRBV19 and TRBJ2-3; the D gene could be TRBD1 or TRBD2, each one agreeing over 6 bases. CDR3 sequence: CAVRGAADTQYF. The DNA sequence is as follows: TGTGCGGTAAGGGGGGCGGCAGATACGCAGTATTTT. The CDR3 plus the reference TRBV19 and TRBJ2-3 genes for the other parts give the full variable domain: DGGITQSPKYLFRKEGQNVTLSCEQNLNHDAMYWYRQDPGQGLRLIYYSQIVNDFQKGDIAEGYSVSREKKESFPLTVTSAQKNPTAFYLCAVRGAADTQYFGPGTRLTVL.